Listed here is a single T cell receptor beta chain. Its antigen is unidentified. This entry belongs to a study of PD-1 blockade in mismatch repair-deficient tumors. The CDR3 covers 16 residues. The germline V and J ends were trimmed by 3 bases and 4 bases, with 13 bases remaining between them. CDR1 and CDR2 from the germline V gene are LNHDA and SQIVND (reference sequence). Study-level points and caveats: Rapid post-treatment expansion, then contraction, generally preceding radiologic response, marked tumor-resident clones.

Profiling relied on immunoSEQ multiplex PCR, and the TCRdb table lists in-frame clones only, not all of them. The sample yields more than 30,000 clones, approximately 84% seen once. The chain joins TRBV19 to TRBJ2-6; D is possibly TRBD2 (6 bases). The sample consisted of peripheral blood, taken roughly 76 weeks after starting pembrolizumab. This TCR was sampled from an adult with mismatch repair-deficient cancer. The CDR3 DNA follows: TGTGCCAGTAGTATCCGACGGGAGAACGGGGCCAACGTCCTGACTTTC. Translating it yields CASSIRRENGANVLTF.